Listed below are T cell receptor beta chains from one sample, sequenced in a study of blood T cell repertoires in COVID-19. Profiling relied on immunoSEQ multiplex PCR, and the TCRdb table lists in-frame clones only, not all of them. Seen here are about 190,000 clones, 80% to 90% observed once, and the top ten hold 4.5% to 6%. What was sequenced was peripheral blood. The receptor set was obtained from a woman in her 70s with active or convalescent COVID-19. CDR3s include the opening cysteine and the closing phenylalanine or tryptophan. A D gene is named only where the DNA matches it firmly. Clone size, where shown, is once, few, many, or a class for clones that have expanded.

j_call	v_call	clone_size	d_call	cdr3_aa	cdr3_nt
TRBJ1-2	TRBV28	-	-	CASSFQGRVGYTF	TGTGCCAGCAGTTTTCAGGGGCGCGTAGGCTACACCTTC
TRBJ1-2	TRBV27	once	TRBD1	CASSLSTGGRNYGYTF	TGTGCCAGCAGTTTATCGACAGGGGGCCGGAACTATGGCTACACCTTC
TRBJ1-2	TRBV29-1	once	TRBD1	CSVSGTGAYYGYTF	TGCAGCGTGTCCGGGACAGGGGCCTACTATGGCTACACCTTC
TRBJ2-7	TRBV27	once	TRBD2	CASSSGLVTHEQYF	TGTGCCAGCAGTTCGGGACTAGTAACCCACGAGCAGTACTTC
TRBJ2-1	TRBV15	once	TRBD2	CATSRDSGRAEQFF	TGTGCCACCAGCAGAGATAGCGGGAGGGCGGAGCAGTTCTTC
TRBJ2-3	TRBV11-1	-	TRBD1	CASSFRGPGTDTQYF	TGTGCCAGCAGCTTCAGGGGGCCGGGCACAGATACGCAGTATTTT
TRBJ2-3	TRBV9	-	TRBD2	CASSEASGDTDTQYF	TGTGCCAGCAGCGAGGCTAGCGGGGACACAGATACGCAGTATTTT
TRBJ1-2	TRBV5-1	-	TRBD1	CASSSGQGTNYGYTF	TGCGCCAGCAGCTCGGGACAGGGGACTAACTATGGCTACACCTTC
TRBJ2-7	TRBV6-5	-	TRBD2	CASSAGGSYEQYF	TGTGCCAGCAGCGCCGGGGGGTCCTACGAGCAGTACTTC
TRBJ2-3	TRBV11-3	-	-	CASSLGLAAVVDTQYF	TGTGCCAGCAGCTTAGGATTAGCCGCTGTGGTAGATACGCAGTATTTT
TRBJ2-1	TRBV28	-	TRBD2	CASSLRLADYNEQFF	TGTGCCAGCAGTTTGCGACTAGCGGACTACAATGAGCAGTTCTTC
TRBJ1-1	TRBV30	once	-	CAWQGNTEAFF	TGTGCCTGGCAGGGAAACACTGAAGCTTTCTTT
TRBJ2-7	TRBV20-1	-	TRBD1	CSARQGYEQYF	TGCAGTGCCAGACAGGGCTACGAGCAGTACTTC
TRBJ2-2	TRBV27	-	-	CASSLSWGVLGTGELFF	TGTGCCAGCAGTTTATCTTGGGGGGTGCTGGGGACCGGGGAGCTGTTTTTT
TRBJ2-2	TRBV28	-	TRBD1	CASSSIRMGQGAGYAGELFF	TGTGCCAGCAGCTCAATCAGAATGGGACAGGGGGCCGGTTATGCCGGGGAGCTGTTTTTT
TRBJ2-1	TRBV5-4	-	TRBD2	CASSPGTSFNEQFF	TGTGCCAGCAGCCCCGGGACTAGCTTCAATGAGCAGTTCTTC
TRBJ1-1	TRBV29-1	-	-	CSVEANQGRGTEAFF	TGCAGCGTTGAAGCGAACCAGGGGAGAGGCACTGAAGCTTTCTTT